Listed below are T cell receptor beta chains from one sample, sequenced in a study of T-cell reconstitution after alpha-beta-depleted transplantation in children. Each CDR3 protein gets one entry after TCRdb re-called the PCR reads with MiXCR. The data contain some 390,000 distinct CDR3 sequences, around 21% of them singletons. This material consisted of PBMCs from the stem cell graft donor, taken from the stem cell graft. The receptors stem from a human donor who donated a stem cell graft to a child with acute myeloid leukemia. Each CDR3 is given with its conserved first and last residue. D genes are given only for firm matches. Where a row states a size, it is once, few, many or the class of an expanded clone; other rows omit it.

clone_size j_call d_call v_call cdr3_nt cdr3_aa
few TRBJ2-3 TRBD2 TRBV7-3 TGTGCCAGCAGCCCAGGCACTAGCGGGAGAGCGTCGGATACGCAGTATTTT CASSPGTSGRASDTQYF
many TRBJ2-1 TRBD2 TRBV20-1 TGCAGTGCTAGCGCGGGAGACGACAATGAGCAGTTCTTC CSASAGDDNEQFF
many TRBJ1-2 - TRBV27 TGTGCCAGCAGTCCGGACGGCAACTATGGCTACACCTTC CASSPDGNYGYTF
few TRBJ1-5 - TRBV15 TGTGCCACCAGCAGAGATGAGGCAGAAAATAGCAATCAGCCCCAGCATTTT CATSRDEAENSNQPQHF
- TRBJ2-1 TRBD1 TRBV7-6 TGTGCCAGCAGCTTAAGGGGGCAACATGAGCAGTTCTTC CASSLRGQHEQFF
- TRBJ2-1 - TRBV9 TGTGCCAGCAGCGTAATGGAGGTCAATGAGCAGTTCTTC CASSVMEVNEQFF
few TRBJ2-7 TRBD2 TRBV10-1 TGCGCCAGCCTCCCCGGACTAGCGGGTAACGAGCAGTACTTC CASLPGLAGNEQYF
- TRBJ2-7 - TRBV5-1 TGCGCCAGCAGCTTGGATGGGGAGATCACCTACGAGCAGTACTTC CASSLDGEITYEQYF
few TRBJ2-2 - TRBV24-1 TGTGCCACCAGTTCGGGGCACACCGGGGAGCTGTTTTTT CATSSGHTGELFF
many TRBJ2-1 TRBD2 TRBV12-3/TRBV12-4 TGTGCCAGCAGTTCGACTAGCGGGAGTGGCCATGAGCAGTTCTTC CASSSTSGSGHEQFF
- TRBJ2-3 TRBD2 TRBV11-2 TGTGCCAGCAGCTTAGTTGCCGGTAGCGGGGCTAGCACAGATACGCAGTATTTT CASSLVAGSGASTDTQYF
- TRBJ2-1 - TRBV28 TGTGCCAGCAGTCGACGGCTAACAGGGTCCGGCAATGAGCAGTTCTTC CASSRRLTGSGNEQFF
- TRBJ2-5 TRBD2 TRBV12-3/TRBV12-4 TGTGCCAGCAGTTCACCAACTACTAGCGTGGAGACCCAGTACTTC CASSSPTTSVETQYF
many TRBJ2-3 - TRBV29-1 TGCAGCGTTGGCCTCACAGATACGCAGTATTTT CSVGLTDTQYF
- TRBJ2-7 TRBD2 TRBV20-1 TGCAGTGCTAGAAGGAGCGGACTAGCTGGCGAGCAGTACTTC CSARRSGLAGEQYF
few TRBJ2-4 TRBD2 TRBV28 TGTGCCAGCAGCACCGAGCGGGAGAGGTCAAACATTCAGTACTTC CASSTERERSNIQYF
many TRBJ2-3 - TRBV20-1 TGCAGTGCTAGACGTTACAGGGGGTTCGGAACTAGCGGGTTTGCTAGCACAGATACGCAGTATTTT CSARRYRGFGTSGFASTDTQYF
many TRBJ2-7 - TRBV20-1 TGCAGTGCCACGCCTTACTACTTC CSATPYYF
few TRBJ2-5 - TRBV4-2 TGTGCCAGCAGCCAGTATTTTAGTGAGGGAAAGACCCAGTACTTC CASSQYFSEGKTQYF
- TRBJ2-1 TRBD2 TRBV28 TGTGCCAGCATTTCCCTAGCGGGAGGGGCCTACAATGAGCAGTTCTTC CASISLAGGAYNEQFF
few TRBJ2-3 - TRBV4-1 TGCGCCAGCAGCCAACCTAATGCAGATACGCAGTATTTT CASSQPNADTQYF
- TRBJ1-1 - TRBV6-1 TGTGCCAGCATCAAGAACACTGAAGCTTTCTTT CASIKNTEAFF
few TRBJ1-1 - TRBV20-1 TGCAATTCGCGGTGGAACACTGAAGCTTTCTTT CNSRWNTEAFF
few TRBJ2-1 TRBD2 TRBV12-3/TRBV12-4 TGTGCCAGCAGTCCAAGCGGGAGAGGTTACAATGAGCAGTTCTTC CASSPSGRGYNEQFF
- TRBJ1-5 - TRBV5-1 TGCGCCAGCAGCTTGGCGGTCAATCAGCCCCAGCATTTT CASSLAVNQPQHF
- TRBJ2-3 TRBD2 TRBV29-1 TGCAGCGTCCAGGGACTAGCGGGGACGCAGTATTTT CSVQGLAGTQYF
- TRBJ2-5 TRBD2 TRBV30 TGTGCCTGTCAGACTAGCGGGAGGCCGGAGACCCAGTACTTC CACQTSGRPETQYF
few TRBJ1-2 - TRBV24-1 TGTGCCACCAGCTCGGACAGATATGGCTACACCTTC CATSSDRYGYTF
many TRBJ2-7 - TRBV20-1 TGCAGTGCCTTGCTGGGGCAGTACGAGCAGTACTTC CSALLGQYEQYF
- TRBJ2-7 - TRBV6-5 TGTGCCAGCAGTTTTGGTTTCGGGAACGAGCAGTACTTC CASSFGFGNEQYF
many TRBJ1-1 TRBD1 TRBV29-1 TGCAGCGTTGCGCAAGGGGGCAGTACCACTGAAGCTTTCTTT CSVAQGGSTTEAFF
few TRBJ1-4 - TRBV4-2 TGTGCCAGCAGCCAGGGGGGGGCCATTAATGAAAAACTGTTTTTT CASSQGGAINEKLFF
- TRBJ1-1 - TRBV6-5 TGTGCCAGCAGTTACTCGCGGGGCTACACTGAAGCTTTCTTT CASSYSRGYTEAFF
many TRBJ2-1 - TRBV20-1 TGCAGTGAGGCCCGGAGGGATGAGCAGTTCTTC CSEARRDEQFF
- TRBJ2-1 TRBD1 TRBV12-3/TRBV12-4 TGTGCCAGCAGCCGACGGACAGGCGGCAATGAGCAGTTCTTC CASSRRTGGNEQFF
many TRBJ2-7 TRBD2 TRBV20-1 TGCAGTGCTAGACTAGCGGGAATCTACGAGCAGTACTTC CSARLAGIYEQYF
many TRBJ2-3 TRBD2 TRBV25-1 TGTGCCAGCAGTGTAGGTTTGCGGGAGACCACAGATACGCAGTATTTT CASSVGLRETTDTQYF
few TRBJ2-1 - TRBV4-1 TGCGCCAGCAGCATTTTGGGCGGGACGTCGTCCTACAATGAGCAGTTCTTC CASSILGGTSSYNEQFF
few TRBJ2-7 TRBD2 TRBV29-1 TGCAGCGCCCACCGGGGGGGCAACGAGCAGTACTTC CSAHRGGNEQYF
few TRBJ2-3 - TRBV7-9 TGTGCCAGCAGCTTTCCAGGGTCAGATACGCAGTATTTT CASSFPGSDTQYF
many TRBJ2-5 - TRBV15 TGTGCCACCAGTTTAGGACAGTTCCAAGAGACCCAGTACTTC CATSLGQFQETQYF
- TRBJ2-3 TRBD2 TRBV12-3/TRBV12-4 TGTGCCAGCAGTTTAGGTAGCGGGAGTCCAGATACGCAGTATTTT CASSLGSGSPDTQYF
few TRBJ2-7 - TRBV6-5 TGTGCCAGCAGTTACTCGAGTAGATTCGAGCAGTACTTC CASSYSSRFEQYF
few TRBJ2-3 - TRBV5-5 TGTGCCAGCAGCTTGGGGGGAGGCTCCGCAGATACGCAGTATTTT CASSLGGGSADTQYF
many TRBJ2-2 TRBD2 TRBV30 TGTGCCTGGTCCCGCGGGGGTAACAGCGGGGAGCTGTTTTTT CAWSRGGNSGELFF
- TRBJ2-1 TRBD2 TRBV20-1 TGCAGTGCTAGGGGACAAACTAGCGGGAGTCCAAATGAGCAGTTCTTC CSARGQTSGSPNEQFF
- TRBJ2-2 - TRBV5-1 TGCGCCAGCAGCGCCAGCGGGCCCACCGGGGAGCTGTTTTTT CASSASGPTGELFF
- TRBJ2-1 TRBD2 TRBV25-1 TGTGCCAGCAAGGGGTTCGCGGGAGACAATGAGCAGTTCTTC CASKGFAGDNEQFF
few TRBJ2-1 - TRBV6-2/TRBV6-3 TGTGCCAGCAGTAACCGGGACAACTCCTACAATGAGCAGTTCTTC CASSNRDNSYNEQFF
many TRBJ2-7 - TRBV29-1 TGCAGCGGAGGGGGACATGACTCCTACGAGCAGTACTTC CSGGGHDSYEQYF
- TRBJ2-2 - TRBV20-1 TGCAGTGCTAGTGGCGGTGGGCCGACCGGGGAGCTGTTTTTT CSASGGGPTGELFF
- TRBJ2-3 - TRBV29-1 TGCAGCGTTGAAGCCCTCAGGGGCGGCACAGATACGCAGTATTTT CSVEALRGGTDTQYF
- TRBJ2-7 - TRBV25-1 TGTGCCAGCAGTGACATCTCCCAGGGTACGACCTACGAGCAGTACTTC CASSDISQGTTYEQYF